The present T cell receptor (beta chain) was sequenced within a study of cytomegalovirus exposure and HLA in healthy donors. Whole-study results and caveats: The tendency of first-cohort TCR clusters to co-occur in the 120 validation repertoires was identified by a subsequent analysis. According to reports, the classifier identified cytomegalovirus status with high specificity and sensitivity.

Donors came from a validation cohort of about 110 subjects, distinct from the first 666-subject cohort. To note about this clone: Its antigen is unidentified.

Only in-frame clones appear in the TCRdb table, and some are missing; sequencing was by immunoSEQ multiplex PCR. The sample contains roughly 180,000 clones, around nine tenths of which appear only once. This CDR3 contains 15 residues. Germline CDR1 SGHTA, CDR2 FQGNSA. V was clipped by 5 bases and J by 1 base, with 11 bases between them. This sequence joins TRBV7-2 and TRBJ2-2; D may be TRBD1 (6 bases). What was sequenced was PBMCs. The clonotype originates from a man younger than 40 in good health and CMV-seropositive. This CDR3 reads CASSPQGGNTGELFF. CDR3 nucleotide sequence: TGTGCCAGCAGCCCACAAGGGGGGAACACCGGGGAGCTGTTTTTT.